The following is a T cell receptor beta chain sequence with its context. The antigen remains unidentified. Trimming cost V 5 bases and J 5 bases, with 19 bases left between them. Per the germline V gene, CDR1 is SGHRS and CDR2 is YFSETQ. This CDR3 contains 15 residues. This entry comes from a study of OX40 agonist ivuxolimab in advanced cancers. Study context: Prior therapy, whether anti-PD-1, anti-PD-L1 or anti-CTLA-4, was allowed, and 30% to 40% had some.

The study's findings and limits: CD8+ T cells showed, on average, more clonal expansion than CD4+ cells. In the expanded peripheral T cells, antigen specificity was never determined. There was clonal expansion of CD4+ and CD8+ blood T cells by week 6 at 0.1 to 3.0 mg/kg.

Method: immunoSEQ multiplex PCR; TCRdb's copy keeps in-frame clones and lacks some. The sample shows roughly 40,000 clones, about four fifths of them seen only once. Material: CD4+ or CD8+ T cells sorted from blood, obtained in a trial of the OX40 agonist ivuxolimab. The source of this sequence is an adult with an advanced solid tumor such as melanoma, head and neck, liver or kidney cancer. This rearrangement joins TRBV5-1 to TRBJ2-5; D may match TRBD1 or TRBD2 (5 bases each). The CDR3 loop reads CASSSRTGGIETQYF. The CDR3 DNA reads TGCGCCAGCAGTTCGCGAACAGGAGGAATTGAGACCCAGTACTTC. The whole variable domain, remainder taken from reference TRBV5-1 and TRBJ2-5, is KAGVTQTPRYLIKTRGQQVTLSCSPISGHRSVSWYQQTPGQGLQFLFEYFSETQRNKGNFPGRFSGRQFSNSRSEMNVSTLELGDSALYLCASSSRTGGIETQYFGPGTRLLVL.